Listed below are T cell receptor beta chains from one sample, sequenced in a study of a mutant IDH1 vaccine in newly diagnosed glioma. These receptors' antigens are unknown. Sequencing was performed with immunoSEQ multiplex PCR; in TCRdb, only in-frame clones are kept and a portion is missing. The sample carries around 62,000 clones, around 89% recorded once. The input for sequencing was PBMCs, taken from a glioma patient whose treatment included an IDH1 peptide vaccine. These receptors were collected from a man aged 35 to 55 with glioma. The CDR3 runs from the conserved cysteine through the conserved F or W. The order of the fields is CDR3 protein, CDR3 DNA, D gene, clone size, J gene, V gene. D genes are given only for firm matches. A row's size may be missing; if present it is once, few, many or a size class.

CDR3aa: CASSRSGPTDTQYF
CDR3nt: TGTGCCAGCAGCCGAAGCGGGCCTACAGATACGCAGTATTTT
d_gene: -
abundance: -
j_gene: TRBJ2-3
v_gene: TRBV7-2

CDR3aa: CASSEGRTYGYTF
CDR3nt: TGTGCCAGCAGTGAAGGCAGGACTTATGGCTACACCTTC
d_gene: -
abundance: -
j_gene: TRBJ1-2
v_gene: TRBV6-1

CDR3aa: CASSRGDSYNEQFF
CDR3nt: TGTGCCAGCAGTCGAGGGGACAGCTACAATGAGCAGTTCTTC
d_gene: TRBD1
abundance: once
j_gene: TRBJ2-1
v_gene: TRBV28

CDR3aa: CASSLSPPTGEADTQYF
CDR3nt: TGTGCCAGCAGTTTATCTCCCCCAACAGGGGAGGCAGATACGCAGTATTTT
d_gene: -
abundance: -
j_gene: TRBJ2-3
v_gene: TRBV27

CDR3aa: CASSQNLGLANEKLFF
CDR3nt: TGCGCCAGCAGCCAAAACCTCGGGTTGGCTAATGAAAAACTGTTTTTT
d_gene: -
abundance: once
j_gene: TRBJ1-4
v_gene: TRBV4-3

CDR3aa: CASSSGPAVQAKNIQYF
CDR3nt: TGTGCCAGCAGCTCCGGGCCAGCCGTTCAAGCCAAAAACATTCAGTACTTC
d_gene: -
abundance: -
j_gene: TRBJ2-4
v_gene: TRBV11-2

CDR3aa: CASSLGQKVDNEQFF
CDR3nt: TGTGCCAGCAGCTTGGGGCAAAAGGTAGACAATGAGCAGTTCTTC
d_gene: -
abundance: -
j_gene: TRBJ2-1
v_gene: TRBV5-4

CDR3aa: CASSGSRQGKTTDTQYF
CDR3nt: TGCGCCAGCAGTGGTTCTCGACAGGGCAAAACCACAGATACGCAGTATTTT
d_gene: TRBD1
abundance: -
j_gene: TRBJ2-3
v_gene: TRBV10-1

CDR3aa: CSVERAGDEAFF
CDR3nt: TGCAGCGTTGAAAGGGCGGGTGATGAAGCTTTCTTT
d_gene: -
abundance: -
j_gene: TRBJ1-1
v_gene: TRBV29-1

CDR3aa: CASDPARSRVNEQFF
CDR3nt: TGTGCCAGTGACCCTGCCCGCTCAAGGGTCAATGAGCAGTTCTTC
d_gene: -
abundance: -
j_gene: TRBJ2-1
v_gene: TRBV19

CDR3aa: CASSGVGGRGNNEQFF
CDR3nt: TGTGCCAGCAGTGGGGTAGGAGGGAGGGGGAACAATGAGCAGTTCTTC
d_gene: -
abundance: -
j_gene: TRBJ2-1
v_gene: TRBV6-1

CDR3aa: CASSLDLPALANEKLFF
CDR3nt: TGTGCCAGCAGCTTAGATCTCCCAGCGCTTGCTAATGAAAAACTGTTTTTT
d_gene: -
abundance: -
j_gene: TRBJ1-4
v_gene: TRBV11-2

CDR3aa: CASSPPGTENTEAFF
CDR3nt: TGTGCCAGCTCACCACCAGGGACAGAGAACACTGAAGCTTTCTTT
d_gene: TRBD1
abundance: -
j_gene: TRBJ1-1
v_gene: TRBV18

CDR3aa: CASSLRSGSHNEQFF
CDR3nt: TGTGCCAGCAGCTTACGGAGCGGGAGCCACAATGAGCAGTTCTTC
d_gene: TRBD2
abundance: -
j_gene: TRBJ2-1
v_gene: TRBV7-8

CDR3aa: CASSLGAVISGNTIYF
CDR3nt: TGTGCCAGCAGTTTAGGGGCAGTCATCTCTGGAAACACCATATATTTT
d_gene: -
abundance: -
j_gene: TRBJ1-3
v_gene: TRBV28

CDR3aa: CASSSTSGLAGYEQYF
CDR3nt: TGTGCCAGCAGCTCTACTTCGGGACTAGCGGGATACGAGCAGTACTTC
d_gene: TRBD2
abundance: -
j_gene: TRBJ2-7
v_gene: TRBV11-2

CDR3aa: CASRLQGQLNQPQHF
CDR3nt: TGTGCCAGCAGGCTACAGGGGCAACTCAATCAGCCCCAGCATTTT
d_gene: TRBD1
abundance: -
j_gene: TRBJ1-5
v_gene: TRBV28

CDR3aa: CAISDSGQENTGELFF
CDR3nt: TGTGCCATCAGTGATTCCGGACAGGAAAACACCGGGGAGCTGTTTTTT
d_gene: TRBD1
abundance: -
j_gene: TRBJ2-2
v_gene: TRBV10-3

CDR3aa: CASSSLDRGGSDTQYF
CDR3nt: TGTGCCAGCAGTTCCCTGGACAGGGGAGGTTCGGATACGCAGTATTTT
d_gene: TRBD1
abundance: -
j_gene: TRBJ2-3
v_gene: TRBV6-5

CDR3aa: CASSLWSGRAYNEQFF
CDR3nt: TGTGCCAGCAGTTTATGGTCGGGGCGCGCCTACAATGAGCAGTTCTTC
d_gene: -
abundance: -
j_gene: TRBJ2-1
v_gene: TRBV27

CDR3aa: CAWSAPEGWSSIDRAVDGYTF
CDR3nt: TGTGCCTGGAGTGCACCCGAGGGGTGGTCTTCAATTGACAGGGCGGTAGATGGCTACACCTTC
d_gene: TRBD1
abundance: -
j_gene: TRBJ1-2
v_gene: TRBV30

CDR3aa: CAWSEGTNQPQHF
CDR3nt: TGTGCCTGGAGTGAAGGCACCAATCAGCCCCAGCATTTT
d_gene: -
abundance: -
j_gene: TRBJ1-5
v_gene: TRBV30

CDR3aa: CASSPGSGDTQYF
CDR3nt: TGTGCCAGCAGCCCAGGGTCGGGAGATACGCAGTATTTT
d_gene: -
abundance: -
j_gene: TRBJ2-3
v_gene: TRBV6-1

CDR3aa: CASSSPGTVYNEQFF
CDR3nt: TGCGCCAGCAGTTCGCCCGGGACAGTCTACAATGAGCAGTTCTTC
d_gene: TRBD1
abundance: once
j_gene: TRBJ2-1
v_gene: TRBV5-1

CDR3aa: CASSQLLAPGPNTGELFF
CDR3nt: TGCGCCAGCAGCCAGCTGCTGGCTCCGGGTCCTAACACCGGGGAGCTGTTTTTT
d_gene: -
abundance: -
j_gene: TRBJ2-2
v_gene: TRBV4-1

CDR3aa: CASSPWTSGGPTDTQYF
CDR3nt: TGTGCCAGCTCACCATGGACTAGCGGGGGGCCGACAGATACGCAGTATTTT
d_gene: TRBD2
abundance: -
j_gene: TRBJ2-3
v_gene: TRBV18

CDR3aa: CASSWGEEKLFF
CDR3nt: TGTGCCAGCAGTTGGGGGGAAGAAAAACTGTTTTTT
d_gene: -
abundance: -
j_gene: TRBJ1-4
v_gene: TRBV6-6

CDR3aa: CASSPGTEAPSNTQYF
CDR3nt: TGTGCCAGCAGCCCCGGGACCGAGGCTCCTTCTAATACGCAGTATTTT
d_gene: -
abundance: -
j_gene: TRBJ2-3
v_gene: TRBV13

CDR3aa: CASSPHGNEQFF
CDR3nt: TGTGCCAGCTCACCCCACGGCAATGAGCAGTTCTTC
d_gene: -
abundance: -
j_gene: TRBJ2-1
v_gene: TRBV18

CDR3aa: CSVEDRRLAGSSYEQYF
CDR3nt: TGCAGCGTTGAAGATAGGCGACTAGCGGGTTCCTCCTACGAGCAGTACTTC
d_gene: TRBD2
abundance: once
j_gene: TRBJ2-7
v_gene: TRBV29-1

CDR3aa: CASSLGGGTYEQYF
CDR3nt: TGTGCCAGCAGCCTCGGCGGGGGGACCTACGAGCAGTACTTC
d_gene: TRBD2
abundance: -
j_gene: TRBJ2-7
v_gene: TRBV11-2

CDR3aa: CASSLGPETSTDTQYF
CDR3nt: TGTGCCAGCAGCTTAGGGCCGGAAACCAGCACAGATACGCAGTATTTT
d_gene: -
abundance: -
j_gene: TRBJ2-3
v_gene: TRBV7-7

CDR3aa: CASSGRGRPRLNTGELFF
CDR3nt: TGCGCCAGCAGTGGGCGGGGGCGACCCCGTCTGAACACCGGGGAGCTGTTTTTT
d_gene: -
abundance: -
j_gene: TRBJ2-2
v_gene: TRBV10-2

CDR3aa: CASKLDSYNEQFF
CDR3nt: TGTGCCAGCAAGCTCGACTCCTACAATGAGCAGTTCTTC
d_gene: -
abundance: -
j_gene: TRBJ2-1
v_gene: TRBV2

CDR3aa: CASSLGQINEKLFF
CDR3nt: TGCGCCAGCAGCCTCGGACAGATTAATGAAAAACTGTTTTTT
d_gene: -
abundance: -
j_gene: TRBJ1-4
v_gene: TRBV5-1

CDR3aa: CASSGQGRSNQPQHF
CDR3nt: TGTGCCAGTAGTGGGCAGGGCCGTAGCAATCAGCCCCAGCATTTT
d_gene: -
abundance: -
j_gene: TRBJ1-5
v_gene: TRBV19

CDR3aa: CASSAAAGGEYEQYF
CDR3nt: TGTGCCAGCTCCGCGGCGGCTGGGGGCGAATACGAGCAGTACTTC
d_gene: -
abundance: -
j_gene: TRBJ2-7
v_gene: TRBV18

CDR3aa: CAISPGTGGYEQYF
CDR3nt: TGTGCCATCAGTCCCGGGACGGGAGGATACGAGCAGTACTTC
d_gene: TRBD2
abundance: -
j_gene: TRBJ2-7
v_gene: TRBV10-3

CDR3aa: CASSLLRPGLNEQFF
CDR3nt: TGTGCCAGCAGTTTATTACGGCCGGGTTTAAATGAGCAGTTCTTC
d_gene: -
abundance: -
j_gene: TRBJ2-1
v_gene: TRBV28

CDR3aa: CASSLAGVIGNEQFF
CDR3nt: TGCGCCAGCAGCTTGGCGGGAGTAATCGGCAATGAGCAGTTCTTC
d_gene: -
abundance: once
j_gene: TRBJ2-1
v_gene: TRBV5-1

CDR3aa: CASSLHEQFF
CDR3nt: TGTGCCAGCAGTTTGCATGAGCAGTTCTTC
d_gene: -
abundance: -
j_gene: TRBJ2-1
v_gene: TRBV28

CDR3aa: CASSMARGIGELFF
CDR3nt: TGTGCCAGTAGTATGGCCAGGGGCATCGGGGAGCTGTTTTTT
d_gene: -
abundance: -
j_gene: TRBJ2-2
v_gene: TRBV19

CDR3aa: CASSESTRSGELFF
CDR3nt: TGCGCCAGCAGTGAGTCGACGAGGTCCGGGGAGCTGTTTTTT
d_gene: -
abundance: few
j_gene: TRBJ2-2
v_gene: TRBV10-1

CDR3aa: CASSREIGFVGYGYTF
CDR3nt: TGTGCCAGTAGTAGGGAGATTGGCTTTGTCGGCTATGGCTACACCTTC
d_gene: -
abundance: -
j_gene: TRBJ1-2
v_gene: TRBV19

CDR3aa: CASNKGTNTEAFF
CDR3nt: TGTGCCAGTAACAAGGGGACGAACACTGAAGCTTTCTTT
d_gene: -
abundance: once
j_gene: TRBJ1-1
v_gene: TRBV19

CDR3aa: CSVGAGGGNQPQHF
CDR3nt: TGCAGCGTTGGTGCCGGGGGAGGCAATCAGCCCCAGCATTTT
d_gene: -
abundance: -
j_gene: TRBJ1-5
v_gene: TRBV29-1

CDR3aa: CAISEFNSYEQFF
CDR3nt: TGTGCCATCAGTGAGTTCAATAGCTATGAGCAGTTCTTC
d_gene: -
abundance: -
j_gene: TRBJ2-1
v_gene: TRBV10-3

CDR3aa: CASSWTGLNTEAFF
CDR3nt: TGCGCCAGCAGTTGGACAGGACTGAACACTGAAGCTTTCTTT
d_gene: TRBD1
abundance: -
j_gene: TRBJ1-1
v_gene: TRBV10-1

CDR3aa: CASSTSYEQYF
CDR3nt: TGTGCCAGCAGTACTTCCTACGAGCAGTACTTC
d_gene: -
abundance: -
j_gene: TRBJ2-7
v_gene: TRBV6-6

CDR3aa: CASSYGETQYF
CDR3nt: TGTGCCAGCAGTTACGGGGAGACCCAGTACTTC
d_gene: -
abundance: -
j_gene: TRBJ2-5
v_gene: TRBV6-5

CDR3aa: CASSPLLFGMNTEAFF
CDR3nt: TGTGCCAGCTCACCATTATTATTTGGGATGAACACTGAAGCTTTCTTT
d_gene: -
abundance: -
j_gene: TRBJ1-1
v_gene: TRBV18

CDR3aa: CASSLAGQGPYEQYF
CDR3nt: TGTGCCAGCAGCTTAGCGGGACAGGGCCCCTACGAGCAGTACTTC
d_gene: TRBD1
abundance: -
j_gene: TRBJ2-7
v_gene: TRBV7-2

CDR3aa: CASSPGKGSTDTQYF
CDR3nt: TGTGCCAGCTCACCAGGGAAGGGGAGTACAGATACGCAGTATTTT
d_gene: -
abundance: -
j_gene: TRBJ2-3
v_gene: TRBV18

CDR3aa: CASSTYPGNTNTEAFF
CDR3nt: TGTGCCAGTAGTACCTACCCGGGAAACACGAACACTGAAGCTTTCTTT
d_gene: -
abundance: -
j_gene: TRBJ1-1
v_gene: TRBV19

CDR3aa: CASSEWTSGRAGYEQYF
CDR3nt: TGTGCCAGCAGTGAATGGACTAGCGGGAGGGCCGGGTACGAGCAGTACTTC
d_gene: TRBD2
abundance: once
j_gene: TRBJ2-7
v_gene: TRBV25-1

CDR3aa: CASSLGPYSNQPQHF
CDR3nt: TGTGCCAGCAGCTTGGGACCTTATAGCAATCAGCCCCAGCATTTT
d_gene: -
abundance: -
j_gene: TRBJ1-5
v_gene: TRBV5-6

CDR3aa: CASRDPGLAVLNEQFF
CDR3nt: TGTGCCAGCAGGGACCCTGGACTAGCGGTGCTTAATGAGCAGTTCTTC
d_gene: TRBD2
abundance: -
j_gene: TRBJ2-1
v_gene: TRBV28